The clone carrying this T cell receptor beta chain was seen many times. The antigen is unknown. As it was prepared, the TCRbeta library received unique molecular identifiers. TCRdb processed the PCR reads anew with MiXCR; each CDR3 protein has one entry. Among 780,000 or so distinct CDR3 sequences listed, under 20% were seen once. CDR1 MGHRA and CDR2 YSYEKL come from the germline V gene. V lost 4 bases and J lost 1; bases outside the gene matches: 9. CDR3 length equals 16 residues. The sample belongs to a study of T-cell reconstitution after alpha-beta-depleted transplantation in children. Study observations and caveats: Several hundred expanded graft clones reportedly supplied alpha-beta T cells about two months after transplant. For some patients, TCRbeta diversity was high at day 60 because of recipient T cells and thymic progenitors that survived. Fresh T-cell production supplied most of the T-cell counts and diversity seen one year after transplant.

The V and J genes are TRBV4-1 and TRBJ2-7; 8 bases match TRBD2. This receptor was obtained from a male patient younger than 18 who had a stem cell transplant for acute lymphoblastic leukemia, so the T cells may come from the graft donor. Sequenced here: PBMCs, mostly from graft donor cells, sampled 360 days after TCRalphabeta/CD19-depleted stem cell transplant. This chain's CDR3 is CASSLLQTSVSYEQYF. The CDR3 DNA follows: TGCGCCAGCAGCCTCCTTCAGACTAGCGTGTCCTACGAGCAGTACTTC.